A single sample gave rise to the 32 T cell receptor beta chains below, sequenced in a study of T cell repertoires in cytomegalovirus infection. MiXCR was run by TCRdb on the reads, yielding one entry per CDR3 protein. The profile covers 740,000 or so distinct CDR3 sequences, with roughly a third appearing a single time and under 3% taken by the ten largest. Sequencing input: PBMCs. All receptors come from a human donor in good health (CMV status not recorded). Some clones in this sample may be carry-over from other donors' samples.

This clonotype was observed many times. The chain carries TRBV5-1 and TRBJ1-4, with D perhaps matching TRBD1 (5 bases). The V gene's germline CDR1 is SGHRS and CDR2 YFSETQ. The CDR3 spans 13 residues. V lost 0 bases, J lost 12 bases, and 12 bases lay in between. In DNA, the CDR3 is TGCGCCAGCAGCTTGGAGAGGGGCAGACAACTGTTTTTT. This translates into CASSLERGRQLFF.

This clonotype showed up just a few times. V is TRBV28 and J is TRBJ1-2; D remains ambiguous. The length of the CDR3 is 16 residues. Per the germline V gene, CDR1 is MDHEN and CDR2 is SYDVKM. Trimming left V 2 bases short and J 0 bases short, with 13 bases between. In nucleotides, the CDR3 is TGTGCCAGCAGTTTAATTGGAACAGCCGCTAACTATGGCTACACCTTC. It translates to CASSLIGTAANYGYTF.

This clonotype was picked up many times. CDR3 bases: TGTGCCATCAGTGATACCCGGGACGGGGAAAACTACGAGCAGTACTTC. It is translated as CAISDTRDGENYEQYF. This chain connects TRBV10-3 to TRBJ2-7; D is tentatively TRBD1 or TRBD2 (5 bases each). The germline V gene has CDR1 ENHRY and CDR2 SYGVKD. This CDR3 has 16 residues. The ends were cut back, 3 bases at V and 3 bases at J, with 18 bases in the middle.

CDR3 DNA: TGCAGTGCTAAAGGACAGGGGGTTTTCTACGAGCAGTACTTC. It specifies CSAKGQGVFYEQYF. The chain uses TRBV20-1 and TRBJ2-7, with 10 bases matching TRBD1. The CDR3 consists of 14 residues. Per germline, CDR1 DFQATT and CDR2 SNEGSKA (reference sequence). The ends lost 4 bases at V and 3 bases at J; junction bases unmatched: 6.

The chain is built from TRBV27 and TRBJ1-5, with D uncertain. The germline V gene has CDR1 MNHEY and CDR2 SMNVEV (reference sequence). V was trimmed by 4 bases and J by 8 bases, leaving 12 bases between them. The length of the CDR3 is 13 residues. The CDR3: CASSSTFAEPQHF. The DNA of the CDR3 is TGTGCCAGCAGTTCGACATTCGCGGAGCCCCAGCATTTT.

The chain is built from TRBV30 and TRBJ2-1, with D perhaps TRBD2 (6 bases). Deletions cut 1 base from V and 1 base from J, with 14 bases between. This CDR3 is 16 amino acids long. CDR1 and CDR2 from the germline V gene are GTSNPN and SVGIG (reference sequence). The CDR3 DNA reads as TGTGCCTGGAGTGAGGGACTGAGCCTATCCTACAATGAGCAGTTCTTC. Translation gives CAWSEGLSLSYNEQFF.

The table lists this clonotype with a few counts. This chain links TRBV7-6 with TRBJ1-1; D not resolved. CDR3 size: 13 residues. V gave up 5 bases and J gave up 0 bases, with 7 bases separating them. CDR1 is SGHVS, CDR2 FNYEAQ, per germline. CDR3 in amino acids: CASSQPLNTEAFF. CDR3 DNA: TGTGCCAGCAGCCAGCCTTTGAACACTGAAGCTTTCTTT. Full variable domain (remainder filled in from reference TRBV7-6 and TRBJ1-1): GAGVSQSPRYKVTKRGQDVALRCDPISGHVSLYWYRQALGQGPEFLTYFNYEAQQDKSGLPNDRFSAERPEGSISTLTIQRTEQRDSAMYRCASSQPLNTEAFFGQGTRLTVV.

The chain is built from TRBV19 and TRBJ2-5; 11 bases are shared with TRBD1. The CDR3 has 15 amino acids. The V gene end was trimmed by 4 bases and the J gene end by 1 base; junction bases not matched to a gene: 2. Germline assignment: CDR1 LNHDA and CDR2 SQIVND (reference sequence). The CDR3 nucleotides read TGTGCCAGTAGTACGGACAGGGGGCGCCAAGAGACCCAGTACTTC. Translated, it gives CASSTDRGRQETQYF.

This clonotype was picked up a small number of times. The J gene is TRBJ1-4, the V gene TRBV7-6; 9 bases map to TRBD1. The germline V gene has CDR1 SGHVS and CDR2 FNYEAQ. The CDR3 covers 16 residues. The V segment lost 4 bases and the J segment 4 bases; nucleotides outside the gene matches: 7. The CDR3 sequence: CASSSYRGQGNEKLFF. The CDR3 DNA reads TGTGCCAGCAGCTCCTACAGGGGGCAGGGTAATGAAAAACTGTTTTTT.

V and J are TRBV25-1 and TRBJ2-3, with D unclear. V shed 1 base and J shed 4 bases, with 6 bases lying between them. The CDR3 has 13 residues. The germline gives CDR1 MGHDK, CDR2 SYGVNS. For the CDR3, the DNA is TGTGCCAGCAGTGAATCGTATCCAGATACGCAGTATTTT. Translating it yields CASSESYPDTQYF.

This clonotype has more than one count but fewer than ten. The chain carries TRBV5-1 and TRBJ2-7; D not certain. The germline gives CDR1 SGHRS, CDR2 YFSETQ. This CDR3 is 15 amino acids long. The V end was cut by 2 bases, the J end by 5 bases, with 17 bases between. CDR3 amino acids: CASSFTGPPAHEQYF. DNA for the CDR3: TGCGCCAGCAGCTTCACCGGGCCCCCCGCCCACGAGCAGTACTTC. The full variable domain, rest sourced from reference TRBV5-1 and TRBJ2-7, is KAGVTQTPRYLIKTRGQQVTLSCSPISGHRSVSWYQQTPGQGLQFLFEYFSETQRNKGNFPGRFSGRQFSNSRSEMNVSTLELGDSALYLCASSFTGPPAHEQYFGPGTRLTVT.

This clonotype was observed at least ten times. V gene TRBV7-2 combines with J gene TRBJ2-7, with 10 bases identical to TRBD2. Per the germline V gene, CDR1 is SGHTA and CDR2 is FQGNSA. The CDR3 extends over 15 amino acids. V trimming: 2 bases; J trimming: 1 base; junction bases outside the gene matches: 2. CDR3 DNA: TGTGCCAGCAGCTTAAGCGGGGGGGCTTCCTACGAGCAGTACTTC. Residues: CASSLSGGASYEQYF.

The rearrangement joins TRBV24-1 to TRBJ2-3; 7 bases fit TRBD1. Germline V gene sequence: CDR1 KGHDR, CDR2 SFDVKD. The CDR3 runs 15 residues. The V and J ends lost 2 bases and 10 bases, in that order; junction bases with no gene match: 11. The CDR3 DNA reads TGTGCCACCAGTGATTGGGACAGTGGGCACAATGCGCAGTATTTT. Amino acid sequence: CATSDWDSGHNAQYF.

There are a few counts of this clonotype. The chain has TRBV7-2 and TRBJ2-1, with 7 bases fitting TRBD1. This CDR3 has 15 residues. Trimming at V came to 10 bases and at J to 1 base, leaving 10 bases not matched to a gene. The germline CDR1 and CDR2 sequences are SGHTA and FQGNSA. In nucleotides, the CDR3 is TGTGCCACCAGGACCGGGACAGAATCCTACAATGAGCAGTTCTTC. As protein: CATRTGTESYNEQFF.

The chain recombines TRBV12-3 or TRBV12-4 with TRBJ1-5; D gene ambiguous. The CDR3 runs 19 residues. V was trimmed by 6 bases and J by 2 bases, leaving 26 bases between them. CDR3 protein: CASSTGRLSLRGGNQPQHF. The CDR3 DNA sequence: TGTGCCAGCAGCACGGGCCGATTATCCCTAAGAGGCGGCAATCAGCCCCAGCATTTT.

There are many counts of this clonotype. The chain employs TRBV7-2 and TRBJ2-1; perhaps TRBD2 as D (5 bases). Trimming removed 1 base at V and 8 bases at J, with 12 bases between. The germline V gene has CDR1 SGHTA and CDR2 FQGNSA. The CDR3 is 14 residues long. The CDR3 DNA reads TGTGCCAGCAGCTTAGAGCCCCGGGGATATGAGCAGTTCTTC. This translates into CASSLEPRGYEQFF.

The J gene is TRBJ1-1, the V gene TRBV6-1; 7 bases fit TRBD1. The CDR3 totals 13 residues. V shed 4 bases, J shed 8 bases, and the junction held 7 bases outside the gene matches. Germline CDR1 and CDR2: MNHNS and SASEGT. As DNA, the CDR3 is TGTGCCAGCAGTGGACAGGGTTGGGGAGAAGCTTTCTTT. It translates to CASSGQGWGEAFF.

This clonotype showed up just a few times. The V call is TRBV12-3 or TRBV12-4, the J call TRBJ1-1; the D is unclear. CDR3 length: 15 amino acids. The V and J ends lost 2 bases and 5 bases respectively, with 15 bases between them. CDR3: CASSLYQTAKTEAFF. The CDR3 DNA is TGTGCCAGCAGTTTATACCAGACTGCGAAGACTGAAGCTTTCTTT.

Turning to this clonotype: The junction departs from germline at one end; a sequencing error may be responsible. The chain joins TRBV20-1 to TRBJ2-3; TRBD2 aligns across 8 bases. Germline CDR1 is DFQATT and CDR2 is SNEGSKA (reference sequence). The CDR3 consists of 14 residues. The CDR3 region is CSARSGGPGDMQYF. The CDR3 nucleotides are TGCAGTGCTAGGTCGGGAGGGCCGGGAGATATGCAGTATTTT.

The chain recombines TRBV5-4 with TRBJ1-3; 10 bases align to TRBD1. The CDR3 is 17 amino acids. Trimming at V came to 4 bases and at J to 4 bases, leaving 11 bases not matched to a gene. Germline lookup yields CDR1 SGHNT and CDR2 YYREEE (reference sequence). DNA of the CDR3: TGTGCCAGCAGCCCCTTCAAGACAGGGGGCTACGGAAACACCATATATTTT. Protein sequence: CASSPFKTGGYGNTIYF.

The chain joins TRBV6-8 to TRBJ2-5, with D hard to call. The germline V gene has CDR1 MNHGY and CDR2 SAAAGT. This CDR3 comprises 15 residues. V lost 2 bases, J lost 4 bases, and 14 bases lay in between. CDR3 region: CASSYISGHRETQYF. The CDR3 DNA is TGTGCCAGCAGTTACATCTCAGGCCACCGAGAGACCCAGTACTTC.

This clonotype has a handful of counts. The rearrangement uses TRBV6-6 and TRBJ1-1, with D unresolved. The V end lost 6 bases, the J end lost 4 bases, and 24 bases lay between the germline ends. There are 17 residues in the CDR3. From germline, CDR1 is MNHNY and CDR2 SVGAGI (reference sequence). Here the CDR3 DNA reads TGTGCCAGCAGCCACGGAATCCGGACGGGGTCGGTCACTGAAGCTTTCTTT. It specifies CASSHGIRTGSVTEAFF.

The chain joins TRBV19 to TRBJ1-1; D is unresolved. Germline CDR1 LNHDA, CDR2 SQIVND (reference sequence). This CDR3 region has 15 residues. V shed 3 bases and J shed 1 base, with 12 bases lying between them. CDR3 DNA sequence: TGTGCCAGTAGTATTAGAGGTCGGGAGAACACTGAAGCTTTCTTT. Translated: CASSIRGRENTEAFF.

The chain links TRBV19 to TRBJ1-6, with D hard to call. This CDR3 has 14 amino acids. The germline CDR1 and CDR2 sequences are LNHDA and SQIVND (reference sequence). V lost 8 bases and J lost 8, with 16 bases in between. Here the CDR3 reads CASGRGPPDSPLHF. The CDR3 region has the DNA TGTGCCAGTGGACGTGGACCCCCGGATTCACCCCTCCACTTT.

Only a few counts were recorded for this clonotype. The chain uses TRBV7-6 and TRBJ2-1; the match to TRBD2 covers 10 bases. V was clipped by 4 bases and J by 6 bases; unmatched bases: 9. Per germline, CDR1 SGHVS and CDR2 FNYEAQ. This CDR3 spans 16 amino acids. The DNA for the CDR3 is TGTGCCAGCAGCTCCCTAGCGGGAGAAAAGAGCAATGAGCAGTTCTTC. The encoded protein is CASSSLAGEKSNEQFF.

The rearrangement uses TRBV6-6 and TRBJ1-4, with 10 nucleotides matching TRBD1. V shed 6 bases and J 8 bases; nucleotides not matched to a gene: 6. Germline CDR1 is MNHNY and CDR2 is SVGAGI (reference sequence). The CDR3 spans 14 residues. The CDR3 spells CASRPGQGREKLFF. DNA of the CDR3: TGTGCCAGCAGACCGGGACAGGGGAGGGAAAAACTGTTTTTT.

The rearrangement joins TRBV2 to TRBJ1-2; weak D call: TRBD1 (5 bases). Deletions cut 7 bases from V and 8 bases from J, with 11 bases between. From germline, CDR1 is SNHLY and CDR2 FYNNEI. The CDR3 length is 11 residues. This CDR3 is CASKRGVGYTF. DNA for the CDR3: TGTGCCAGCAAAAGAGGGGTCGGCTACACCTTC.

This clonotype was counted many times. This rearrangement joins TRBV7-2 to TRBJ2-1, with TRBD2 matching 7 bases. Germline loops: CDR1 SGHTA, CDR2 FQGNSA. The CDR3 consists of 16 residues. J lost 2 bases, V lost 5 bases, and 9 bases had no gene match. The CDR3 is CASSTRLAQTYNEQFF. CDR3 in DNA: TGTGCCAGCAGCACCCGACTAGCCCAAACCTACAATGAGCAGTTCTTC.

This clonotype was detected a few times. The chain is built from TRBV7-3 and TRBJ2-7, with TRBD2 matching 7 bases. Trimming took 2 bases from V and 5 from J; bases not matched to a gene: 6. The germline V gene has CDR1 SGHTA and CDR2 FQGTGA. The CDR3 contains 14 residues. The DNA for the CDR3 is TGTGCCAGCAGCTTATGGGGGGGAGAGGACGAGCAGTACTTC. The encoded protein is CASSLWGGEDEQYF.

Only a few counts were recorded for this clonotype. The rearrangement uses TRBV5-4 and TRBJ2-5; maybe TRBD1 (6 bases). The CDR3 spans 18 residues. The germline CDR1 and CDR2 sequences are SGHNT and YYREEE (reference sequence). Trimming took off 4 bases at V and 5 bases at J, with 27 bases between the two ends. The chain's CDR3 is CASSPTGGGPGISETQYF. The CDR3 bases are TGTGCCAGCAGCCCAACAGGTGGGGGCCCGGGTATATCGGAGACCCAGTACTTC.

V is TRBV7-9 and J is TRBJ1-1; possible D gene TRBD1, 6 bases. Deletions cut 5 bases from V and 0 bases from J, with 13 bases between. This CDR3 has 15 residues. CDR1 SEHNR and CDR2 FQNEAQ come from the germline V gene (reference sequence). The CDR3 DNA reads as TGTGCCAGCAGCGCCCCTGACAGGCTGAACACTGAAGCTTTCTTT. The encoded protein is CASSAPDRLNTEAFF.

The table lists this clonotype with many counts. V gene TRBV7-2 combines with J gene TRBJ2-3, with TRBD2 matching over 7 bases. V was pared by 5 bases and J by 5 bases, with 10 bases of the junction left unmatched. From germline, CDR1 is SGHTA and CDR2 FQGNSA. The CDR3 sequence is 15 residues long. The CDR3 nucleotides are TGTGCCAGCAGCCAGGTGGGGGGGAGAGGAGATACGCAGTATTTT. Protein sequence: CASSQVGGRGDTQYF.